This T cell receptor beta chain emerged from a study of CXCR3-negative and CXCR3-positive naive CD8 T cells. Study outcomes and limitations: Naive CXCR3-positive cells had TRB CDR3s more hydrophobic than those of CXCR3-negative naive cells. Much lower diversity was found in memory CD8+ cells, while both naive subsets had comparably high diversity. The majority of assays used fresh PBMCs, and CXCR3 expression partially decreased after cryopreservation.

On this clonotype: Its antigen is currently unknown.

The authors made the TRB cDNA libraries by 5' RACE using UMI labels. TCRdb reworked the 5' RACE reads into one entry per CDR3 protein, no DNA. Its clone listing holds about 70,000 distinct CDR3 sequences. Germline CDR1 is SQVTM and CDR2 is ANQGSEA. CDR3 length: 14 residues. The genes are TRBV29-1 and TRBJ2-1; the D call of TRBD1 rests on TCRdb alone, since no DNA is present to check it. The specimen sequenced was naive CXCR3+ CD8+ T cells from blood. Regarding subset: CD45RO-CCR7+CD27+CD95- naive CD8+ T cells expressing CXCR3 (TNR3+). This receptor was identified in a human donor in good health. Some clones in this sample may be carry-over from other donors' samples. The CDR3 sequence: CSVDAGAIYNEQFF.